The 4 T cell receptor beta chains below come from one sample, sequenced in a study of cytomegalovirus exposure and HLA in healthy donors. The PCR used 60 Vbeta and 13 Jbeta primers. The protocol was immunoSEQ multiplex PCR, while the TCRdb copy is restricted to in-frame clones and leaves out a portion. The sample includes some 140,000 clones, about two thirds seen only once; the top ten take 2% to 2.5%. Sequenced: PBMCs. Receptors were obtained from a woman aged 40 to 49 in good health and CMV-seronegative.

A few counts support this clone. V is TRBV4-1 and J is TRBJ1-1; TRBD1 is a possible D gene (5 bases). Germline CDR1 and CDR2: MGHRA and YSYEKL. Trimming took 0 bases from V and 4 from J, leaving 9 bases between them. This CDR3 contains 14 residues. Written as DNA, the CDR3 is TGCGCCAGCAGCCAAGATGGGGGGACCACTGAAGCTTTCTTT. Its translation: CASSQDGGTTEAFF.

In this sample, this clone turned up a few times. The CDR3 DNA follows: TGTGCCAGCAGTTACGGTAGGCAGGGGAAGTCTGGGCCCCAGCATTTT. Amino acid sequence: CASSYGRQGKSGPQHF. The chain carries TRBV6-6 and TRBJ1-5; D may be TRBD1 (6 bases). The V gene lost 2 bases and the J gene lost 9 bases, with 20 bases spanning the gap. Germline V gene data show CDR1 as MNHNY and CDR2 as SVGAGI (reference sequence). This CDR3 spans 16 amino acids.

The CDR3 reads CASSQGYSNQPQHF. In nucleotides, the CDR3 is TGTGCCAGCAGTCAGGGATATAGCAATCAGCCCCAGCATTTT. The chain employs TRBV27 and TRBJ1-5; D possibly corresponds to TRBD1 (5 bases). Germline values: CDR1 MNHEY, CDR2 SMNVEV (reference sequence). The CDR3 has 14 amino acids. V was cut by 5 bases and J by 0 bases, with 8 bases left in between.

The V call is TRBV6-1, the J call TRBJ1-5; D not resolved. The V end was cut by 2 bases, the J end by 0 bases, with 11 bases between. The CDR3 is made up of 16 amino acids. CDR1 MNHNS and CDR2 SASEGT come from the germline V gene. CDR3 residues: CASSELGVYSNQPQHF. The CDR3 nucleotides read TGTGCCAGCAGTGAACTAGGCGTCTATAGCAATCAGCCCCAGCATTTT.